This TCR beta chain was retrieved from a study of CD8 T cells in ankylosing spondylitis. Regarding the study as a whole: Both synovial fluid and blood in reactive arthritis had previously been reported to carry some motif variants. Characteristic, it appeared, of ankylosing spondylitis blood was a TCR beta motif of eight highly homologous variants.

From the 5' RACE reads, TCRdb called clonotypes with MiXCR, one entry per CDR3 protein. The data show roughly 400,000 distinct CDR3 sequences, with more than 20% seen just once and about 16% held by the top ten. This clonotype turned up a few times. Its cognate antigen is unknown. This CDR3 is built from 15 residues. The V segment lost 4 bases and the J segment 5 bases; nucleotides outside the gene matches: 10. CDR1 and CDR2 from the germline V gene are SGHAT and FQNNGV. This receptor was taken from a male donor with ankylosing spondylitis. The sample comprised blood, either unsorted or a sorted T cell fraction (not recorded which). The chain links TRBV11-2 to TRBJ2-7; 8 bases match TRBD2. The DNA of the CDR3 is TGTGCCAGCAGCTCCGGACTAGCCGGAGTCGACGAGCAGTACTTC. Translating it yields CASSSGLAGVDEQYF.